This T cell receptor beta chain was sequenced for a study of shared clonotypes between healthy human individuals. Sequencing used immunoSEQ multiplex PCR; TCRdb keeps in-frame clones, though not all of them. The sample records roughly 700,000 clones, around two thirds being singletons. CDR3 size: 17 residues. Losses at the gene ends were 4 bases for V and 5 bases for J; bases not matched to a gene: 8. Germline V lookup: CDR1 WNHNN, CDR2 SYGVQD (reference sequence). This clone was seen ten or more times. This chain uses TRBV10-1 with TRBJ2-2; 12 nucleotides align to TRBD2. The sequenced material came from memory CD4+ T cells sorted from blood. As to subset: CD45RA-negative fraction. This clonotype was sampled from a woman aged 25 to 45 in good health. In DNA form, the CDR3 reads TGCGCCAGCAGTGTACTAGCGGGAGGAAAGTTTACCGGGGAGCTGTTTTTT. It codes for CASSVLAGGKFTGELFF.